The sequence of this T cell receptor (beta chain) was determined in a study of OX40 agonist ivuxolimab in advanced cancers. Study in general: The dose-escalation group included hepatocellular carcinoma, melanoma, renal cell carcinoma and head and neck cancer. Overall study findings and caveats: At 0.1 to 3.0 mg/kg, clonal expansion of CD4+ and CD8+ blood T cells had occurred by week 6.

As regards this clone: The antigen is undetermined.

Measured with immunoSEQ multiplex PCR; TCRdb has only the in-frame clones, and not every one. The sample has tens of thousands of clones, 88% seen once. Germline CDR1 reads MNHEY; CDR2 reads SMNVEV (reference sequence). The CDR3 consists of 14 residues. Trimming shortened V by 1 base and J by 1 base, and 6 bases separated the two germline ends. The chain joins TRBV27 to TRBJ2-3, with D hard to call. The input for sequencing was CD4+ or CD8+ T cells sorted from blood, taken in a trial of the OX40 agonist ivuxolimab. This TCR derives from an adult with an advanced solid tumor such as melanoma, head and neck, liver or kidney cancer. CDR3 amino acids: CASSLFAGTDTQYF. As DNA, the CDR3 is TGTGCCAGCAGTTTATTCGCTGGCACAGATACGCAGTATTTT.